This is a list of T cell receptor beta chains from one sample in a study of blood T cells in healthy people across ages. TCRdb re-called the 5' RACE reads with MiXCR, one entry per CDR3 protein. The sample gives around 1.7 million distinct CDR3 sequences, 28% of which show up once; roughly 8.2% is in the top ten. Sequences were obtained from blood. These receptors all stem from a young woman in good health. Each CDR3 is given with its conserved first and last residue. The order of the fields is J gene, clone size, V gene, D gene, CDR3 protein, CDR3 DNA. D genes are given only for firm matches. Part of the rows lack a size; the others show once, few, many or a class for expanded clones.

J: TRBJ2-3; size: .; V: TRBV20-1; D: .; CDR3: CSARDGAGAGDTQYF; DNA: TGCAGTGCTAGAGATGGGGCGGGGGCAGGGGATACGCAGTATTTT
J: TRBJ2-1; size: few; V: TRBV7-2; D: .; CDR3: CASSLSRGAVYNEQFF; DNA: TGTGCCAGCAGCTTAAGCAGGGGGGCAGTCTACAATGAGCAGTTCTTC
J: TRBJ2-3; size: once; V: TRBV5-1; D: TRBD2; CDR3: CASSYASGGGTDTQYF; DNA: TGCGCCAGCAGCTACGCTAGCGGGGGGGGCACGGATACGCAGTATTTT
J: TRBJ2-3; size: .; V: TRBV6-1; D: TRBD1; CDR3: CASRAGQGAAQYF; DNA: TGTGCCAGCAGGGCCGGGCAGGGGGCCGCGCAGTATTTT
J: TRBJ2-7; size: many; V: TRBV4-1; D: TRBD1; CDR3: CASSPRDSDYEQYF; DNA: TGCGCCAGCAGCCCCCGGGACAGTGACTACGAGCAGTACTTC
J: TRBJ1-2; size: few; V: TRBV6-5; D: .; CDR3: CASRRSGFNYGYTF; DNA: TGTGCCAGCAGAAGAAGCGGTTTTAACTATGGCTACACCTTC
J: TRBJ2-2; size: .; V: TRBV5-5; D: .; CDR3: CASTLEAVVTGELFF; DNA: TGTGCCAGCACCCTCGAAGCGGTCGTCACCGGGGAGCTGTTTTTT
J: TRBJ2-3; size: few; V: TRBV2; D: .; CDR3: CASRGDVKYTQYF; DNA: TGTGCCAGTAGAGGGGATGTCAAATATACGCAGTATTTT
J: TRBJ2-7; size: .; V: TRBV5-1; D: .; CDR3: CASSLTGEEQYF; DNA: TGCGCCAGCAGCTTGACGGGGGAGGAGCAGTACTTC
J: TRBJ2-1; size: .; V: TRBV20-1; D: TRBD2; CDR3: CSARDGGEPYNEQFF; DNA: TGCAGTGCTAGAGATGGGGGGGAACCCTACAATGAGCAGTTCTTC
J: TRBJ2-1; size: few; V: TRBV30; D: .; CDR3: CAWSVGTGNEQFF; DNA: TGTGCCTGGAGTGTCGGGACGGGCAATGAGCAGTTCTTC
J: TRBJ2-7; size: .; V: TRBV6-5; D: TRBD1; CDR3: CASSWHRGDEQYF; DNA: TGTGCCAGCAGTTGGCACAGGGGCGACGAGCAGTACTTC
J: TRBJ2-7; size: .; V: TRBV18; D: TRBD1; CDR3: CASSRTGGYYEQYF; DNA: TGTGCCAGCTCCCGGACAGGGGGCTACTACGAGCAGTACTTC
J: TRBJ2-7; size: few; V: TRBV27; D: .; CDR3: CASSALEYF; DNA: TGTGCCAGCAGTGCCTTGGAGTACTTC
J: TRBJ2-3; size: .; V: TRBV5-1; D: TRBD2; CDR3: CASGSSGRTDTQYF; DNA: TGCGCCAGCGGTTCTAGCGGGAGGACAGATACGCAGTATTTT
J: TRBJ1-5; size: .; V: TRBV6-2/TRBV6-3; D: TRBD1; CDR3: CASSYKRPILGRGLDQPQHF; DNA: TGTGCCAGCAGTTACAAGAGGCCCATTTTGGGCAGGGGGTTGGATCAGCCCCAGCATTTT
J: TRBJ1-4; size: few; V: TRBV20-1; D: .; CDR3: CSASMEGIGKLFF; DNA: TGCAGTGCTAGTATGGAGGGGATCGGGAAACTGTTTTTT
J: TRBJ1-2; size: few; V: TRBV5-1; D: .; CDR3: CASSLHDPTGGYTF; DNA: TGCGCCAGCAGCTTGCACGACCCTACTGGTGGCTACACCTTC
J: TRBJ2-1; size: .; V: TRBV5-1; D: .; CDR3: CASSLVAGMDEQFF; DNA: TGCGCCAGCAGCTTGGTGGCAGGAATGGATGAGCAGTTCTTC
J: TRBJ2-3; size: .; V: TRBV29-1; D: .; CDR3: CSVGGRNTDMQYF; DNA: TGCAGCGTTGGGGGGAGAAACACAGATATGCAGTATTTT
J: TRBJ2-1; size: few; V: TRBV7-2; D: TRBD2; CDR3: CASRTLAGVRNEQFF; DNA: TGTGCCAGCAGAACACTAGCGGGAGTTAGGAATGAGCAGTTCTTC
J: TRBJ2-2; size: .; V: TRBV2; D: TRBD2; CDR3: CASRKLAVNTGELFF; DNA: TGTGCCAGCAGGAAGCTAGCGGTGAACACCGGGGAGCTGTTTTTT
J: TRBJ2-5; size: .; V: TRBV2; D: TRBD1; CDR3: CASSDPGQGWQETQDF; DNA: TGTGCCAGCAGTGATCCCGGACAGGGCTGGCAAGAGACCCAGGACTTC
J: TRBJ2-6; size: few; V: TRBV2; D: TRBD1; CDR3: CASRQTGVGANVLTF; DNA: TGTGCCAGCAGGCAAACAGGGGTCGGGGCCAACGTCCTGACTTTC
J: TRBJ2-1; size: few; V: TRBV5-4; D: TRBD2; CDR3: CASSLWREAGEQFF; DNA: TGTGCCAGCAGCTTGTGGCGGGAGGCAGGTGAGCAGTTCTTC
J: TRBJ2-5; size: few; V: TRBV5-1; D: .; CDR3: CASSFGAGLQETQYF; DNA: TGCGCCAGCAGCTTTGGTGCGGGACTCCAAGAGACCCAGTACTTC
J: TRBJ2-3; size: .; V: TRBV5-1; D: .; CDR3: CASSVESPGTGKDTQYF; DNA: TGCGCCAGCAGCGTAGAGAGCCCCGGGACTGGAAAAGATACGCAGTATTTT
J: TRBJ2-5; size: many; V: TRBV10-3; D: TRBD2; CDR3: CAIKGLASQETQYF; DNA: TGTGCCATCAAGGGACTAGCTAGTCAAGAGACCCAGTACTTC
J: TRBJ2-1; size: .; V: TRBV5-1; D: TRBD2; CDR3: CASSFPTSGHNEQFF; DNA: TGCGCCAGCAGCTTCCCGACTAGCGGACACAATGAGCAGTTCTTC
J: TRBJ1-6; size: few; V: TRBV6-5; D: .; CDR3: CASTTQGGRNSPLHF; DNA: TGTGCCAGCACCACCCAGGGAGGGCGTAATTCACCCCTCCACTTT
J: TRBJ2-7; size: many; V: TRBV20-1; D: .; CDR3: CSAIKSAYEQYF; DNA: TGCAGTGCTATAAAGTCGGCCTACGAGCAGTACTTC
J: TRBJ2-5; size: few; V: TRBV5-1; D: TRBD2; CDR3: CVSSLERERYF; DNA: TGCGTCAGCAGCTTGGAGCGGGAACGGTACTTC
J: TRBJ2-1; size: few; V: TRBV20-1; D: TRBD2; CDR3: CSAGTSEGYEQFF; DNA: TGCAGTGCTGGGACTAGCGAGGGCTATGAGCAGTTCTTC
J: TRBJ2-3; size: .; V: TRBV7-2; D: TRBD2; CDR3: CASSLGLVAGGADTQYF; DNA: TGTGCCAGCAGCTTAGGGCTAGTGGCGGGAGGGGCAGATACGCAGTATTTT
J: TRBJ2-7; size: few; V: TRBV12-3/TRBV12-4; D: TRBD2; CDR3: CASSASGGSYNEQYF; DNA: TGTGCCAGCAGTGCTAGCGGGGGCTCCTACAATGAGCAGTACTTC
J: TRBJ1-4; size: few; V: TRBV9; D: TRBD1; CDR3: CASSAQGRTNEKLFF; DNA: TGTGCCAGCAGCGCACAGGGGAGAACTAATGAAAAACTGTTTTTT
J: TRBJ1-1; size: .; V: TRBV5-1; D: .; CDR3: CASSLARGFSGRETEAFF; DNA: TGCGCCAGCAGCTTGGCCCGAGGGTTTAGTGGTAGGGAGACTGAAGCTTTCTTT